This T cell receptor (beta chain) was retrieved from a study of T cells in localized non-small cell lung cancer. Overall study results and limits: Longer overall survival accompanied higher blood T cell density. Across samples, adjacent lung featured a median 57 of the top 100 tumor clones.

Germline CDR1 LNHDA, CDR2 SQIVND (reference sequence). The length of the CDR3 is 16 residues. V lost 8 bases and J lost 3, with 20 bases in between. As concerns this clone: The antigen remains undetermined.

Sequencing was performed with immunoSEQ multiplex PCR; in TCRdb, only in-frame clones are kept and a portion is missing. The sample has tens of thousands of clones; about 88% are singletons. The rearrangement joins TRBV19 to TRBJ1-5; D possibly corresponds to TRBD1 (5 bases). This receptor was taken from a woman between 40 and 69 years old with stage I lung adenocarcinoma. The sample in question was peripheral blood, obtained before any cancer treatment. This chain's CDR3 is CASGMGGGAFNQPQHF. CDR3 DNA: TGTGCCAGTGGAATGGGTGGAGGGGCCTTCAATCAGCCCCAGCATTTT.